Below, 7 T cell receptor beta chains from the same sample are listed, as sequenced in a study of blood T cell repertoires in COVID-19. Here immunoSEQ multiplex PCR was the method, and the copy in TCRdb shows in-frame clones only, minus some. The table lists roughly 100,000 clones, approximately 92% of them singletons. The specimen sequenced was peripheral blood. The receptors originated from a woman in her fifties or sixties with COVID-19, enrolled during active disease.

V is TRBV13 and J is TRBJ2-3; 8 bases fit TRBD1. CDR1 is PRHDT, CDR2 FYEKMQ, per germline (reference sequence). The CDR3 loop spans 15 amino acids. The V and J ends lost 3 bases and 2 bases, in that order; junction bases with no gene match: 4. As DNA, the CDR3 is TGTGCCAGCAGCTTCGGACAGGGCTCCACAGATACGCAGTATTTT. Translation: CASSFGQGSTDTQYF.

The chain recombines TRBV7-6 with TRBJ1-1; D is possibly TRBD1 (5 bases). Germline-derived CDR1 and CDR2 are SGHVS and FNYEAQ. Trimming took 5 bases from V and 3 from J, leaving 22 bases between them. CDR3 length equals 17 residues. The CDR3, as DNA: TGTGCCAGCAGCCAAGGGACTTGGAGATTAGCGGACACTGAAGCTTTCTTT. Residues: CASSQGTWRLADTEAFF.

The chain employs TRBV28 and TRBJ2-1, with TRBD1 matching 8 bases. Per germline, CDR1 MDHEN and CDR2 SYDVKM. V lost 6 bases to trimming and J lost 2 bases; unmatched junction nucleotides: 3. The CDR3 totals 14 residues. The CDR3 loop reads CASSRDRTYNEQFF. The CDR3 nucleotides are TGTGCCAGCAGCAGGGACAGGACCTACAATGAGCAGTTCTTC.

V is TRBV7-3 and J is TRBJ1-6; no firm D call. Germline V gene lookup returns CDR1 SGHTA and CDR2 FQGTGA. V was shortened by 5 bases and J by 7 bases, with 12 bases between the two germline ends. The CDR3 is 14 residues long. CDR3 residues: CASSHGVPNSPLHF. The CDR3 coding sequence is TGTGCCAGCAGCCACGGTGTCCCAAATTCACCCCTCCACTTT.

This clone was counted a single time. The V gene is TRBV5-4, the J gene TRBJ1-1; TRBD1 matches 8 bases. V was pared by 3 bases and J by 7 bases, with 5 bases of the junction left unmatched. CDR1 and CDR2 (germline): SGHNT, YYREEE (reference sequence). The CDR3 spans 13 residues. The CDR3: CASSWTGSDEAFF. CDR3 DNA: TGTGCCAGCAGCTGGACAGGGTCGGATGAAGCTTTCTTT. Full variable domain (missing parts from reference TRBV5-4 and TRBJ1-1): ETGVTQSPTHLIKTRGQQVTLRCSSQSGHNTVSWYQQALGQGPQFIFQYYREEENGRGNFPPRFSGLQFPNYSSELNVNALELDDSALYLCASSWTGSDEAFFGQGTRLTVV.

This clone was counted once. This sequence joins TRBV6-2 or TRBV6-3 and TRBJ1-5; D gene uncertain. Per germline, CDR1 MNHEY and CDR2 SVGEGT. The V end lost 0 bases, the J end lost 3 bases, and 9 bases lay between the germline ends. The CDR3 spans 15 residues. The CDR3 region has the DNA TGTGCCAGCAGTTACTCGAGGGCCTCCAATCAGCCCCAGCATTTT. It encodes CASSYSRASNQPQHF.

The CDR3 here is CASGLDREPSNYGYTF. The CDR3 nucleotides read TGTGCTAGTGGTTTGGACAGGGAGCCGTCTAACTATGGCTACACCTTC. The V and J genes are TRBV12-5 and TRBJ1-2; the D gene is possibly TRBD1 (6 bases). CDR3 size: 16 residues. Trimming shortened V by 1 base and J by 0 bases, and 12 bases separated the two germline ends. The V gene's germline CDR1 is LGHNT and CDR2 FRNRAP.